This T cell receptor (beta chain) was documented in a study of identifying expanded T cells in peripheral blood. Study findings and constraints: Over about two and four weeks, about 15 and 19 clones changed, versus around 1.2 between replicates.

Sequencing was performed with immunoSEQ multiplex PCR; in TCRdb, only in-frame clones are kept and a portion is missing. Of about 100,000 clones listed, over 75% were seen once; the top ten hold just over 5.5%. A few counts support this clone. What it binds is not known. During the collection period, no donor immune events like infections were recorded. V lost 6 bases, J lost 3 bases, and 12 bases lay in between. CDR3 length: 14 residues. Germline V gene data show CDR1 as SGHTA and CDR2 as FQGNSA. The chain recombines TRBV7-2 with TRBJ1-5; D gene ambiguous. The TCR originated in a person aged 18 to 70 in good health. The material sequenced was blood. CDR3 nucleotide sequence: TGTGCCAGCAGGAGTGGCAGAACCAATCAGCCCCAGCATTTT. Translated, it gives CASRSGRTNQPQHF.